Presented here are 19 T cell receptor beta chains from one specimen sequenced in a study of T cell responses to AZD1222 COVID-19 vaccine. This table comes from immunoSEQ multiplex PCR, and its TCRdb copy is limited to in-frame clones, with some not included. The top ten clones hold 2.9% of a sample with 130,000 or so clones, around 89% of them seen once. The specimen was peripheral blood, collected on day 0 of AZD1222 vaccination. The receptors shown here come from an adult in good health.

This chain joins TRBV5-4 and TRBJ2-3; 8 nucleotides align to TRBD2. V was clipped by 4 bases and J by 4 bases; unmatched bases: 11. The CDR3 is made up of 16 amino acids. Germline V gene lookup returns CDR1 SGHNT and CDR2 YYREEE (reference sequence). The CDR3 protein is CASSDRAGAGSDTQYF. In nucleotides, the CDR3 is TGTGCCAGCAGCGACCGAGCGGGAGCGGGGTCAGATACGCAGTATTTT.

DNA for the CDR3: TGTGCCAGCAGCGAACAGGGGGGCCCCCAAGAGACCCAGTACTTC. It encodes CASSEQGGPQETQYF. V and J are TRBV7-2 and TRBJ2-5, with 8 bases identical to TRBD1. Trimming took 5 bases from V and 1 from J; bases not matched to a gene: 6. The CDR3 is 15 amino acids. Germline CDR1 and CDR2: SGHTA and FQGNSA.

This chain links TRBV4-3 with TRBJ2-1; D may be TRBD2 (6 bases). The CDR3 sequence is 15 residues long. V lost 2 bases, J lost 3 bases, and 11 bases lay in between. The V gene's germline CDR1 is LGHNA and CDR2 YSLEER. CDR3 loop: CASSQMASDYNEQFF. Written as DNA, the CDR3 is TGCGCCAGCAGCCAAATGGCTAGCGACTACAATGAGCAGTTCTTC.

This CDR3 is CASRYSGGPTGELFF. For the CDR3, the DNA is TGTGCCAGCAGATATAGCGGGGGGCCCACCGGGGAGCTGTTTTTT. This sequence joins TRBV7-2 and TRBJ2-2, with TRBD2 matching over 10 bases. The germline gives CDR1 SGHTA, CDR2 FQGNSA. Losses at the gene ends were 6 bases for V and 4 bases for J; bases not matched to a gene: 5. This CDR3 comprises 15 residues.

The rearrangement joins TRBV7-9 to TRBJ1-3; D uncertain. Germline V gene data show CDR1 as SEHNR and CDR2 as FQNEAQ (reference sequence). V was trimmed by 5 bases and J by 2 bases, leaving 10 bases between them. The CDR3 has 14 amino acids. The CDR3 bases are TGTGCCAGCAGCCCGGAGGCGGCTGGAAACACCATATATTTT. This sequence encodes CASSPEAAGNTIYF.

This clone was detected once. J is TRBJ2-1 and V is TRBV7-8, with a weak D call TRBD2 (6 bases). CDR1 is SGHVS and CDR2 is FQNEAQ in the germline V gene. This CDR3 is 18 amino acids long. V lost 6 bases and J lost 5, with 26 bases in between. The CDR3: CASRKAFFRGKVDNEQFF. The CDR3 DNA reads as TGTGCCAGCAGGAAGGCCTTTTTTCGGGGGAAGGTAGACAATGAGCAGTTCTTC.

The chain combines TRBV6-8 with TRBJ2-7, with a tentative D call TRBD2 (6 bases). The CDR3 contains 15 residues. Germline CDR1 reads MNHGY; CDR2 reads SAAAGT. V dropped 9 bases and J dropped 3 bases, with 21 bases sitting between them. The CDR3 here is CASTPPCGTGYEQYF. As DNA, the CDR3 is TGTGCCAGTACCCCGCCGTGTGGGACTGGCTACGAGCAGTACTTC.

This clone was counted once. The chain employs TRBV6-5 and TRBJ2-7, with D uncertain. The V gene lost 6 bases and the J gene lost 0 bases, with 6 bases spanning the gap. The CDR3 sequence is 12 residues long. Germline V gene lookup returns CDR1 MNHEY and CDR2 SVGAGI. The CDR3 region is CASRRSSYEQYF. CDR3 DNA sequence: TGTGCCAGCAGGAGGAGCTCCTACGAGCAGTACTTC.

This clone was seen only a few times. The V and J genes are TRBV7-9 and TRBJ2-3, with 9 bases fitting TRBD2. Germline loops: CDR1 SEHNR, CDR2 FQNEAQ (reference sequence). V dropped 5 bases and J dropped 2; count of bases not matched to a gene: 5. The CDR3 covers 15 residues. The CDR3 nucleotides read TGTGCCAGCAGCCCTCGACTAGCGGCCACAGATACGCAGTATTTT. This codes for CASSPRLAATDTQYF.

The chain links TRBV9 to TRBJ2-1, with TRBD2 matching over 11 bases. Unmatched junction bases numbered 7, after V lost 5 bases and J lost 6 bases. Germline V gives CDR1 SGDLS, CDR2 YYNGEE. The CDR3 sequence is 15 residues long. CDR3 in DNA: TGTGCCAGCAGTCATGGACTAGCGGGTTCCAATGAGCAGTTCTTC. Translating it yields CASSHGLAGSNEQFF.

This chain joins TRBV7-2 and TRBJ2-7; the match to TRBD1 covers 9 bases. The CDR3 is 17 residues long. The germline V gene has CDR1 SGHTA and CDR2 FQGNSA. V trimming: 4 bases; J trimming: 0 bases; junction bases outside the gene matches: 10. CDR3 nucleotide sequence: TGTGCCAGCAGCTCCCGGGACAGGGTAGCGTCCTCCTACGAGCAGTACTTC. Its protein product is CASSSRDRVASSYEQYF. The complete variable domain, with remaining parts taken from reference TRBV7-2 and TRBJ2-7, reads GAGVSQSPSNKVTEKGKDVELRCDPISGHTALYWYRQSLGQGLEFLIYFQGNSAPDKSGLPSDRFSAERTGGSVSTLTIQRTQQEDSAVYLCASSSRDRVASSYEQYFGPGTRLTVT.

The rearrangement uses TRBV19 and TRBJ1-5; the D gene is possibly TRBD1 (5 bases). The length of the CDR3 is 13 residues. Trimming stripped 4 bases from V and 7 bases from J, with 11 bases between. The germline V gene has CDR1 LNHDA and CDR2 SQIVND (reference sequence). The CDR3 region has the DNA TGTGCCAGTAGTAGTAGGGACGGGCAGCCCCAGCATTTT. Protein product: CASSSRDGQPQHF.

V usage is TRBV7-3 and J usage is TRBJ2-7; 16 bases align to TRBD2. Germline CDR1 reads SGHTA; CDR2 reads FQGTGA. The CDR3 runs 18 residues. Trimming cost V 0 bases and J 5 bases; bases outside gene matches: 7. In nucleotides, the CDR3 is TGTGCCAGCAGCTTAACCTCCGGGACTAGCGGGAGGGGCAACGAGCAGTACTTC. Translation: CASSLTSGTSGRGNEQYF.

The V call is TRBV3-1 (or the pseudogene TRBV3-2), the J call TRBJ1-6; possibly TRBD1 for D (5 bases). This CDR3 has 15 residues. The V and J ends lost 1 base and 6 bases respectively, with 10 bases between them. The germline V gene encodes CDR1 LGHDT and CDR2 YNNKEL (reference sequence). DNA of the CDR3: TGTGCCAGCAGCCAAGTACAGGAGATTAATTCACCCCTCCACTTT. Its protein product is CASSQVQEINSPLHF.

This sequence joins TRBV7-9 and TRBJ2-7; 8 bases agree with TRBD1. Per the germline V gene, CDR1 is SEHNR and CDR2 is FQNEAQ (reference sequence). The junction had 13 bases not matched to a gene; V was cut back by 5 bases and J by 4 bases. This CDR3 has 16 amino acids. CDR3 sequence (DNA): TGTGCCAGCAGCCCAAGGGCCGGACAGGGACGATACGAGCAGTACTTC. Amino acids: CASSPRAGQGRYEQYF.

The chain has TRBV19 and TRBJ2-5; 8 nucleotides line up with TRBD2. The V gene end was trimmed by 5 bases and the J gene end by 1 base; junction bases not matched to a gene: 9. This CDR3 is 16 amino acids long. Germline assignment: CDR1 LNHDA and CDR2 SQIVND (reference sequence). CDR3 sequence reads: CASSPRGSGIQETQYF. CDR3 bases: TGTGCCAGTAGTCCTCGCGGTAGCGGGATCCAAGAGACCCAGTACTTC.

The gene calls are TRBV29-1 and TRBJ1-3; 7 bases agree with TRBD1. The CDR3 totals 15 residues. Unmatched junction bases numbered 9, after V lost 7 bases and J lost 0 bases. Per the germline V gene, CDR1 is SQVTM and CDR2 is ANQGSEA. This chain's CDR3 is CSAAPTGNSGNTIYF. CDR3 coding DNA: TGCAGCGCTGCTCCGACAGGGAACTCTGGAAACACCATATATTTT.

The genes are TRBV27 and TRBJ2-7; tentative D call: TRBD1 (5 bases). This CDR3 spans 14 amino acids. Deletions cut 6 bases from V and 2 bases from J, with 14 bases between. Germline CDR1 reads MNHEY; CDR2 reads SMNVEV (reference sequence). The CDR3 DNA reads as TGTGCCAGCAGCTTCCTGGGGCCCGCCTACGAGCAGTACTTC. This sequence encodes CASSFLGPAYEQYF.

This rearrangement joins TRBV7-9 to TRBJ2-6; D gene ambiguous. The V gene's germline CDR1 is SEHNR and CDR2 FQNEAQ (reference sequence). The CDR3 sequence is 19 residues long. Trimming removed 2 bases from V and 4 bases from J, with 21 bases in between. The CDR3 DNA follows: TGTGCCAGCAGCTTAACAGTAGCCCTTCCTTCGAGGGGGGCCAACGTCCTGACTTTC. Translating gives CASSLTVALPSRGANVLTF. The whole variable domain, remainder taken from reference TRBV7-9 and TRBJ2-6, is DTGVSQNPRHKITKRGQNVTFRCDPISEHNRLYWYRQTLGQGPEFLTYFQNEAQLEKSRLLSDRFSAERPKGSFSTLEIQRTEQGDSAMYLCASSLTVALPSRGANVLTFGAGSRLTVL.